This T cell receptor (beta chain) came from a study of blood T cell repertoires in COVID-19 (dated by TCRdb to 2018 to 2021). The study in broad terms: Samples covering the acute and convalescent phases of COVID-19 were provided by collaborators in the United States, Italy and Spain. Deeply sampled blood TCRbeta repertoires from subjects exposed to, actively infected with, or recovered from COVID-19 were included in the dataset. The material from the prospective study consisted of cDNA or gDNA derived from T cells, B-cell-depleted T cells, or PBMCs. The repertoires were released in a freely available public database meant as a resource for research on the immune response to SARS-CoV-2. The samples were drawn from two sources: the first 160 participants of the ongoing ImmuneRACE study, and 1,200 or so subjects contributed by 6 global collaborators. A de-identified subject ID, COVID-19 status, age in years and sex were almost always included in the sample metadata. Where available, HLA class I and class II types were taken from metadata supplied by the sample provider and were not determined by assay-based typing.

Each collaborating institution followed its own protocols to collect whole blood in K2EDTA tubes. For TCRbeta analysis, collaborator samples were shipped as frozen whole blood, as isolated PBMCs, or as DNA extracted from either sample type. The immunoSEQ Assay, a bias-controlled multiplex PCR, was used to amplify TCRbeta CDR3 regions from genomic DNA. As for how the authors treated the data: The number of nucleated cells in each sample was estimated by amplification of reference gene primers within the assay. Sequence reads were collapsed and filtered to measure the absolute abundance of every unique TCRbeta CDR3 rearrangement. For each sample, productive Simpson clonality was calculated as the square root of Simpson's diversity index over productive rearrangements. TCRdb provides this immuneACCESS table in a form limited to in-frame rearrangements. Some clones are lacking; in checked studies, under half of them reflect an unresolved V gene, and why the rest are absent is not known. The V and J calls and clone size come from that table; D and trimming were worked out from the DNA. The sample table shows about 160,000 clones, and around 85% are seen once. The ten largest clonotypes hold roughly 3% of the sample.

Broader findings and caveats from the paper: How much clinical and demographic metadata was included differed by source and by participant, and the metadata was provided uncurated.

On this clone: Its antigen remains unidentified. Base qualities are not provided; no much larger clone lies one nucleotide away.

This sequence originates from a human donor with acute or convalescent COVID-19. The donor label of this sample is uncertain. Sequenced material: peripheral blood.

The DNA reads TGTGCCAGCAATGACAGGCTCAATCAGCCCCAGCATTTT. This yields the protein CASNDRLNQPQHF. This chain joins TRBV11-2 to TRBJ1-5, with TRBD1 tentatively as D gene (6 bases match). The germline V gene specifies SGHAT as CDR1 and FQNNGV as CDR2. V is cut by 7 bases and J by 3 bases, and the space between the germline ends is 10 bases. Counted from cysteine to phenylalanine, this CDR3 has 13 amino acids. Left in the record is the CDR3 DNA by itself, 39 bases read in frame from the first base.